These 16 T cell receptor beta chains came from one sample sequenced in a study of T cell responses to AZD1222 COVID-19 vaccine. Assay used: immunoSEQ multiplex PCR; TCRdb lists only in-frame clones, some missing. The sample carries around 100,000 clones, approximately 90% recorded once. Here the sequenced sample was peripheral blood, taken 28 days after the second AZD1222 dose. Receptor source: an adult who received the AZD1222 COVID-19 vaccine.

The chain joins TRBV5-8 to TRBJ2-3; D call uncertain. Germline CDR1 is SGHTS and CDR2 is YDEGEE. V lost 0 bases to trimming and J lost 2 bases, with 4 bases between them. There are 13 residues in the CDR3. CDR3 sequence: CASSLAPTDTQYF. Here the CDR3 DNA reads TGTGCCAGCAGCTTGGCCCCCACAGATACGCAGTATTTT.

V and J are TRBV7-2 and TRBJ1-2, with D perhaps TRBD1 (5 bases). V was shortened by 1 base and J by 7 bases, with 7 bases between the two germline ends. This CDR3 region has 12 residues. CDR1 SGHTA and CDR2 FQGNSA come from the germline V gene. CDR3 nucleotides: TGTGCCAGCAGCTTAGACGGGGGTGGCTACACCTTC. It encodes CASSLDGGGYTF.

This rearrangement joins TRBV25-1 to TRBJ1-2; D not certain. Germline V CDR1 and CDR2: MGHDK, SYGVNS. CDR3 length equals 16 residues. V dropped 3 bases and J dropped 5 bases, with 19 bases sitting between them. CDR3 nucleotide sequence: TGTGCCAGCAGTGACCCTTCTGCGGGAGTAGGGTATGGCTACACCTTC. Protein: CASSDPSAGVGYGYTF.

The chain is built from TRBV19 and TRBJ1-6; 8 nucleotides align to TRBD1. V was clipped by 6 bases and J by 6 bases; unmatched bases: 7. Germline CDR1 LNHDA, CDR2 SQIVND (reference sequence). CDR3 size: 15 residues. The CDR3 loop is CASSQGAGSNSPLHF. CDR3 coding DNA: TGTGCCAGTAGCCAGGGGGCGGGAAGTAATTCACCCCTCCACTTT.

The chain carries TRBV7-2 and TRBJ2-7, with 9 bases identical to TRBD2. V shed 0 bases, J shed 4 bases, and the junction held 1 base outside the gene matches. CDR3 length: 14 amino acids. CDR1 is SGHTA, CDR2 FQGNSA, per germline. CDR3 in DNA: TGTGCCAGCAGCTTAGCGGCGGGGGGGTACGAGCAGTACTTC. It yields the protein CASSLAAGGYEQYF.

The chain uses TRBV7-2 and TRBJ1-1; D not resolved. Trimming removed 2 bases at V and 4 bases at J, with 8 bases between. CDR1 and CDR2 (germline): SGHTA, FQGNSA. This CDR3 spans 13 amino acids. The DNA of the CDR3 is TGTGCCAGCAGCTTACGCCAGGCCACTGAAGCTTTCTTT. Protein: CASSLRQATEAFF.

This chain links TRBV2 with TRBJ1-4; no definite D call. Germline CDR1 SNHLY, CDR2 FYNNEI. V was clipped by 1 base and J by 6 bases, with 9 bases between them. The CDR3 totals 14 residues. CDR3 nucleotides: TGTGCCAGCAGTGAAGAGGCGGTCCATGAAAAACTGTTTTTT. Its translation: CASSEEAVHEKLFF.

This rearrangement joins TRBV18 to TRBJ2-7, with 10 bases fitting TRBD1. Germline CDR1 KGHSH, CDR2 LQKENI. Trimming removed 3 bases from V and 1 base from J; junction bases left unmatched: 6. The CDR3 is 16 residues long. Here the CDR3 reads CASSPGQGSASYEQYF. CDR3 DNA: TGTGCCAGCTCACCGGGACAGGGGTCGGCATCCTACGAGCAGTACTTC.

The V and J genes are TRBV25-1 and TRBJ1-6; TRBD1 matches 9 bases. The CDR3 runs 15 residues. The V gene's germline CDR1 is MGHDK and CDR2 SYGVNS. V shed 6 bases, J shed 7 bases, and the junction held 7 bases outside the gene matches. This chain's CDR3 is CASRRGQGYNSPLHF. CDR3 bases: TGTGCCAGCAGGCGGGGACAGGGCTACAATTCACCCCTCCACTTT. The full variable domain, with the rest looked up from reference TRBV25-1 and TRBJ1-6, is EADIYQTPRYLVIGTGKKITLECSQTMGHDKMYWYQQDPGMELHLIHYSYGVNSTEKGDLSSESTVSRIRTEHFPLTLESARPSHTSQYLCASRRGQGYNSPLHFGNGTRLTVT.

This chain's CDR3 is CASSLDTRAKANYGYTF. CDR3 coding DNA: TGCGCCAGCAGCTTGGATACCAGGGCGAAAGCTAACTATGGCTACACCTTC. V is TRBV5-1 and J is TRBJ1-2; perhaps TRBD1 as D (5 bases). The germline V gene has CDR1 SGHRS and CDR2 YFSETQ. This CDR3 contains 17 residues. V dropped 0 bases and J dropped 0 bases, with 15 bases sitting between them.

This clone has just one count. This chain connects TRBV28 to TRBJ2-7; D might be TRBD1 (6 bases). Trimming pared 2 bases from V and 6 bases from J, leaving 11 bases between. The CDR3 extends over 13 amino acids. In germline, CDR1 is MDHEN, CDR2 SYDVKM. CDR3 sequence (DNA): TGTGCCAGCAGTTTAGGCAGGGGTTCCGAGCAGTACTTC. Protein sequence: CASSLGRGSEQYF.

The J gene is TRBJ2-3, the V gene TRBV19; the D call may be TRBD1 or TRBD2 (6 bases each). The length of the CDR3 is 14 residues. CDR1 is LNHDA and CDR2 is SQIVND in the germline V gene (reference sequence). Trimming cost V 4 bases and J 3 bases, with 11 bases left between them. Written as DNA, the CDR3 is TGTGCCAGTAGTACAGGGGCGGGGACAGATACGCAGTATTTT. Translating gives CASSTGAGTDTQYF.

The V and J genes are TRBV10-2 and TRBJ2-2; D gene uncertain. Per the germline V gene, CDR1 is WSHSY and CDR2 is SAAADI. The germline V and J ends were trimmed by 5 bases and 8 bases, with 12 bases remaining between them. CDR3 size: 13 residues. CDR3 amino acids: CASSLVPPGELFF. The CDR3 DNA reads as TGCGCCAGCAGTTTGGTCCCTCCAGGGGAGCTGTTTTTT.

This CDR3 reads CASSQPPPGQGGEKLFF. The CDR3, as DNA: TGCGCCAGCAGCCAGCCCCCCCCCGGACAGGGGGGTGAAAAACTGTTTTTT. J is TRBJ1-4 and V is TRBV4-3, with 10 bases matching TRBD1. After removal of 3 bases from V and 7 bases from J, the junction contained 11 bases not matched to a gene. The CDR3 sequence is 17 residues long. Germline V lookup: CDR1 LGHNA, CDR2 YSLEER.

CDR3 in DNA: TGTGCCAGCAGTTCACCCGGCTACGAGCAGTACTTC. This gives the protein CASSSPGYEQYF. The rearrangement uses TRBV6-2 or TRBV6-3 and TRBJ2-7, with unresolved D. Germline V gene data show CDR1 as MNHEY and CDR2 as SVGEGT. This CDR3 comprises 12 residues. The V end lost 4 bases, the J end lost 3 bases, and 7 bases lay between the germline ends.

This clone was counted once. The chain uses TRBV12-3 or TRBV12-4 and TRBJ1-2; D remains ambiguous. Trimming left V 5 bases short and J 1 base short, with 8 bases between. This CDR3 contains 13 residues. The DNA for the CDR3 is TGTGCCAGCAGTCCCACGGGTAACTATGGCTACACCTTC. Translation: CASSPTGNYGYTF.